This TCR beta chain was observed in a study of T-cell memory formation after mild COVID-19. Study-level background: Each donor largely had its own TCR clusters.

Study-wide results and caveats: Clones that contracted clustered mainly in CM and EM if CD4+ and in EMRA if CD8+. Day 15 to 85 contractors were CD4/CD8 balanced; later expanders leaned CD4+.

TCR alpha and TCR beta cDNA libraries carrying sample barcodes and UMIs were produced by 5'RACE using constant-segment primers. TCRdb fed the 5' RACE reads into MiXCR, producing one record per CDR3 protein. Here the sample spans fewer than 400,000 distinct CDR3 sequences, roughly 15% being singletons. Trimming removed 5 bases from V and 8 bases from J, with 19 bases in between. The CDR3 covers 15 residues. Germline assignment: CDR1 MNHEY and CDR2 SVGAGI. Worth noting for this clonotype: Its specificity is not known.

The chain has TRBV6-5 and TRBJ2-1; D is perhaps TRBD1 (6 bases). Sequencing was carried out using PBMCs or a T cell subset sorted from them (not recorded which). The origin of this receptor is a man aged 18 to 30 who had mild COVID-19 (a few samples of this study predate the infection). Cell type and time point are not known. The CDR3 loop reads CASSPPDSRGDEQFF. The DNA for the CDR3 is TGTGCCAGCAGTCCCCCGGACAGCCGTGGGGATGAGCAGTTCTTC.